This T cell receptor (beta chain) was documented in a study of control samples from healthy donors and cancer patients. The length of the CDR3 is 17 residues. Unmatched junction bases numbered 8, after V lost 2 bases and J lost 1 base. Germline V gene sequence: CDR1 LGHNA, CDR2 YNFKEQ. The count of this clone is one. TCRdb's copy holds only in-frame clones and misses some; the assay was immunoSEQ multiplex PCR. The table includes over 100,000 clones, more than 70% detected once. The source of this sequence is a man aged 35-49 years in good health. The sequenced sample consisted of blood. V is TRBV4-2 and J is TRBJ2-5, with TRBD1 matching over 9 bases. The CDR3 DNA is TGTGCCAGCAGCCAATCACAGGGGGCGAAGGCCCAAGAGACCCAGTACTTC. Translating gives CASSQSQGAKAQETQYF.